The entry below describes one TCR beta chain. Antigen: not known. Clones were read by immunoSEQ multiplex PCR, and TCRdb kept only the in-frame ones, dropping some. Of 110,000 to 150,000 clones detected, 85% to 90% appear once; the ten largest clones hold approximately 1.5%. The entry originates in a study of T cell responses to AZD1222 COVID-19 vaccine. Whole-study findings and limits: Repertoire sampling happened only post peak T cell response.

Germline CDR1 is MNHEY and CDR2 is SVGAGI. V shed 0 bases, J shed 7 bases, and the junction held 2 bases outside the gene matches. The CDR3 sequence is 14 residues long. Material: peripheral blood, obtained on day 0 of AZD1222 vaccination. This chain joins TRBV6-5 and TRBJ1-1, with 10 bases identical to TRBD1. The source is an adult in good health. CDR3: CASSYSGTGDEAFF. The CDR3, as DNA: TGTGCCAGCAGTTACTCGGGGACAGGGGATGAAGCTTTCTTT.